This entry features one TCR beta chain sequence. Treatment defined: approximately 18 received Ad26.COV2.S at low or high dose, single or two shots; about 5 received placebo; per-sample allocation not given. Sampling happened 63 days after the first vaccine or placebo injection. At a Boston site, the person donating was an adult of 18-55 years. This record comes from a study of Ad26.COV2.S vaccination and SARS-CoV-2 variants. Whole-study context: Doses of Ad26.COV2.S were injected into muscle once or twice, 56 days apart.

The germline gives CDR1 LGHDT, CDR2 YNNKEL (reference sequence). Deletions cut 3 bases from V and 6 bases from J, with 14 bases between. CDR3 length: 14 amino acids. Assay used: immunoSEQ multiplex PCR; TCRdb lists only in-frame clones, some missing. The data contain some 340,000 clones, 70% to 90% of them seen just once; the ten biggest clones take up 2.1%. This receptor was taken from a person between 18 and 65 years old who received the Ad26.COV2.S COVID-19 vaccine or a placebo. The V gene is TRBV3-1 (or the pseudogene TRBV3-2), the J gene TRBJ1-2, with D perhaps TRBD1 (6 bases). The sequences come from peripheral blood, collected in a trial of Ad26.COV2.S vaccine versus placebo. Written as DNA, the CDR3 is TGTGCCAGCAGCCAGGCTCGGGGGCGGGATGGCTACACCTTC. It is translated as CASSQARGRDGYTF.